Listed here are 20 T cell receptor beta chains from one sample, sequenced in a study of blood T cell repertoires in COVID-19. Assay used: immunoSEQ multiplex PCR; TCRdb lists only in-frame clones, some missing. The sample contains approximately 340,000 clones, approximately 89% of which appear only once. The material sequenced was PBMCs or T cells enriched from blood (not recorded which). These receptors were collected from a woman in her thirties or forties who had been exposed to COVID-19.

V gene TRBV19 combines with J gene TRBJ2-3, with 14 nucleotides matching TRBD2. The CDR3 spans 15 residues. V was clipped by 4 bases and J by 8 bases; unmatched bases: 5. Per germline, CDR1 LNHDA and CDR2 SQIVND (reference sequence). The CDR3 DNA sequence: TGTGCCAGTAGTACGACTAGCGGGGGGGCGGCTACGCAGTATTTT. Translating gives CASSTTSGGAATQYF.

The V gene is TRBV2, the J gene TRBJ1-1; D not resolved. Germline values: CDR1 SNHLY, CDR2 FYNNEI. The CDR3 consists of 13 residues. The germline V and J ends were trimmed by 7 bases and 1 base, with 10 bases remaining between them. The CDR3: CASNRHQNTEAFF. Written as DNA, the CDR3 is TGTGCCAGCAATAGACATCAGAACACTGAAGCTTTCTTT. The variable domain in full, with the rest retrieved from reference TRBV2 and TRBJ1-1, is EPEVTQTPSHQVTQMGQEVILRCVPISNHLYFYWYRQILGQKVEFLVSFYNNEISEKSEIFDDQFSVERPDGSNFTLKIRSTKLEDSAMYFCASNRHQNTEAFFGQGTRLTVV.

The chain's CDR3 is CASSIRRGTGGNRTEAFF. As DNA, the CDR3 is TGTGCCAGTAGTATTCGGCGGGGGACAGGGGGCAATCGCACTGAAGCTTTCTTT. The rearrangement uses TRBV19 and TRBJ1-1, with 12 bases identical to TRBD1. V dropped 3 bases and J dropped 4; count of bases not matched to a gene: 12. The CDR3 totals 18 residues. CDR1 and CDR2 from the germline V gene are LNHDA and SQIVND (reference sequence).

V is TRBV19 and J is TRBJ2-2, with 7 positions matching TRBD2. The germline CDR1 and CDR2 sequences are LNHDA and SQIVND (reference sequence). Trimming removed 5 bases from V and 7 bases from J; junction bases left unmatched: 13. This CDR3 is 16 amino acids long. CDR3 residues: CASSLYSGSPVGELFF. Written as DNA, the CDR3 is TGTGCCAGTAGTCTTTATAGCGGGTCACCGGTCGGGGAGCTGTTTTTT.

The J gene is TRBJ2-1, the V gene TRBV9; the match to TRBD1 covers 11 bases. The ends lost 4 bases at V and 10 bases at J; junction bases unmatched: 7. This CDR3 contains 14 residues. The germline CDR1 and CDR2 sequences are SGDLS and YYNGEE. The CDR3 region has the DNA TGTGCCAGCAGCTCAGGGACAGGGGGAGACGAGCAGTTCTTC. Protein sequence: CASSSGTGGDEQFF.

This chain connects TRBV7-3 to TRBJ1-1; a possible D gene is TRBD1 (6 bases). Between the trimmed V and J ends, which lost 3 bases and 7 bases, there was a span of 12 bases. The CDR3 length is 13 residues. The germline V gene has CDR1 SGHTA and CDR2 FQGTGA. The CDR3 reads CASSFRGFDEAFF. The CDR3 region has the DNA TGTGCCAGCAGCTTCAGGGGATTCGATGAAGCTTTCTTT.

CDR3 sequence (DNA): TGTGCCAGCAGCTACGCCGGGGCCCCGGGAGGGGGGGAGCTGTTTTTT. It is translated as CASSYAGAPGGGELFF. J is TRBJ2-2 and V is TRBV7-3; 8 bases fit TRBD2. Germline values: CDR1 SGHTA, CDR2 FQGTGA. V dropped 4 bases and J dropped 8; count of bases not matched to a gene: 12. CDR3 length equals 16 residues.

This chain links TRBV7-2 with TRBJ2-3, with 14 bases that match TRBD2. The trim removed 4 bases at V and 4 bases at J, leaving 4 bases unmatched. From germline, CDR1 is SGHTA and CDR2 FQGNSA. This CDR3 comprises 16 residues. The CDR3 reads CASSSGTSGRADTQYF. DNA of the CDR3: TGTGCCAGCAGCTCCGGGACTAGCGGGAGAGCAGATACGCAGTATTTT.

The V call is TRBV18, the J call TRBJ2-7; no firm D call. Deletions cut 3 bases from V and 5 bases from J, with 14 bases between. The CDR3 length is 14 residues. The germline gives CDR1 KGHSH, CDR2 LQKENI. The CDR3, as DNA: TGTGCCAGCTCACCGGTATTGATAGAAAACGAGCAGTACTTC. This translates into CASSPVLIENEQYF.

The chain has TRBV19 and TRBJ2-5; 7 bases line up with TRBD2. The CDR3 is made up of 14 amino acids. CDR1 LNHDA and CDR2 SQIVND come from the germline V gene (reference sequence). The trim removed 0 bases at V and 5 bases at J, leaving 3 bases unmatched. CDR3 sequence (DNA): TGTGCCAGTAGTATAGATTCCGGGAGGGAGACCCAGTACTTC. Protein product: CASSIDSGRETQYF.

The chain carries TRBV9 and TRBJ1-2; 9 bases match TRBD1. This CDR3 spans 16 amino acids. In germline, CDR1 is SGDLS, CDR2 YYNGEE. Trimming at V came to 4 bases and at J to 4 bases, leaving 11 bases not matched to a gene. The CDR3 region has the DNA TGTGCCAGCAGCACTACGGACAGGGGAATCGGCTATGGCTACACCTTC. It is translated as CASSTTDRGIGYGYTF.

This clone has just one count. The CDR3 here is CAWSGTDNQPQHF. Written as DNA, the CDR3 is TGTGCCTGGAGTGGGACAGACAATCAGCCCCAGCATTTT. The V call is TRBV30, the J call TRBJ1-5; tentative D call: TRBD1 (6 bases). The CDR3 consists of 13 residues. Germline lookup yields CDR1 GTSNPN and CDR2 SVGIG (reference sequence). V was clipped by 1 base and J by 3 bases, with 7 bases between them.

V usage is TRBV14 and J usage is TRBJ1-6; D gene unclear. The CDR3 extends over 14 amino acids. Trimming stripped 0 bases from V and 5 bases from J, with 5 bases between. Germline CDR1 is SGHDN and CDR2 is FVKESK. DNA for the CDR3: TGTGCCAGCAGCCAAGAAGCAAATAATTCACCCCTCCACTTT. Protein product: CASSQEANNSPLHF.

The chain couples TRBV19 to TRBJ1-2; 8 bases align to TRBD1. V shed 3 bases, J shed 7 bases, and the junction held 10 bases outside the gene matches. This CDR3 spans 15 amino acids. Germline CDR1 LNHDA, CDR2 SQIVND (reference sequence). For the CDR3, the DNA is TGTGCCAGTAGTATTCTGGACAGGGTCCGCACTGGCTACACCTTC. Translation: CASSILDRVRTGYTF.

V gene TRBV30 combines with J gene TRBJ2-7; tentatively, D is TRBD2 (5 bases). The CDR3 is 10 amino acids. V was shortened by 8 bases and J by 5 bases, with 10 bases between the two germline ends. Germline loops: CDR1 GTSNPN, CDR2 SVGIG (reference sequence). The CDR3 region is CAGGGDEQYF. The CDR3 DNA is TGTGCCGGAGGAGGAGACGAGCAGTACTTC.

This chain joins TRBV5-1 and TRBJ1-4; 9 bases match TRBD1. Trimming took 7 bases from V and 8 from J; bases not matched to a gene: 12. The CDR3 has 15 amino acids. In germline, CDR1 is SGHRS, CDR2 YFSETQ. For the CDR3, the DNA is TGCGCCAGCGCCGGTGAACAGGGGGCGCGCGAAAAACTGTTTTTT. Translating it yields CASAGEQGAREKLFF. The entire variable domain, with the rest obtained from reference TRBV5-1 and TRBJ1-4, is as follows: KAGVTQTPRYLIKTRGQQVTLSCSPISGHRSVSWYQQTPGQGLQFLFEYFSETQRNKGNFPGRFSGRQFSNSRSEMNVSTLELGDSALYLCASAGEQGAREKLFFGSGTQLSVL.

The chain links TRBV7-3 to TRBJ2-5; possibly TRBD2 for D (6 bases). The V end was cut by 6 bases, the J end by 1 base, with 12 bases between. The CDR3 has 14 amino acids. Germline V lookup: CDR1 SGHTA, CDR2 FQGTGA. The CDR3, as DNA: TGTGCCAGCAGTTTGGGGGGAACCCAAGAGACCCAGTACTTC. This translates into CASSLGGTQETQYF. Full variable domain (missing parts from reference TRBV7-3 and TRBJ2-5): GAGVSQTPSNKVTEKGKYVELRCDPISGHTALYWYRQSLGQGPEFLIYFQGTGAADDSGLPNDRFFAVRPEGSVSTLKIQRTERGDSAVYLCASSLGGTQETQYFGPGTRLLVL.

The V and J genes are TRBV30 and TRBJ1-5; TRBD1 might be the D (6 bases). V shed 3 bases and J shed 4 bases, with 10 bases lying between them. The CDR3 has 13 residues. Germline V lookup: CDR1 GTSNPN, CDR2 SVGIG (reference sequence). The CDR3 is CAWSKDSNQPQHF. The DNA of the CDR3 is TGTGCCTGGAGCAAGGACAGTAATCAGCCCCAGCATTTT.

This clone was detected a few times. J is TRBJ2-5 and V is TRBV2, with a tentative D call TRBD2 (5 bases). The CDR3 has 14 residues. V lost 8 bases to trimming and J lost 9 bases, with 22 bases between them. CDR1 and CDR2 (germline): SNHLY, FYNNEI. The CDR3 DNA follows: TGTGCCAGCCAACGGGGTGGGAGCGCACCTCCCCAGTACTTC. It codes for CASQRGGSAPPQYF. Supplemented by reference TRBV2 and TRBJ2-5, the full variable domain reads EPEVTQTPSHQVTQMGQEVILRCVPISNHLYFYWYRQILGQKVEFLVSFYNNEISEKSEIFDDQFSVERPDGSNFTLKIRSTKLEDSAMYFCASQRGGSAPPQYFGPGTRLLVL.

CDR3 protein: CASSEDAGTDTQYF. The CDR3 nucleotides read TGTGCCAGCAGTGAAGATGCAGGGACAGATACGCAGTATTTT. The chain links TRBV2 to TRBJ2-3; D may be TRBD1 (5 bases). Germline CDR1 reads SNHLY; CDR2 reads FYNNEI. This CDR3 comprises 14 residues. With 1 base removed from V and 3 bases from J, the gap between germline ends came to 8 bases.